Many counts were recorded for the clone carrying this TCR beta chain. Authors of the study amplified TCR beta CDR3 regions from RNA transcripts. HTBI primers were used for first-round RT-PCR of the TCR CDR3. Each CDR3 protein gets one entry after TCRdb re-called the multiplex PCR reads with MiXCR. The sample yields under 450,000 distinct CDR3 sequences, approximately 14% seen once. These data originate in a study of T cells in Graves' hyperthyroidism and ophthalmopathy. Study summary: Before any treatment, at initial diagnosis, peripheral blood was collected.

V shed 1 base, J shed 4 bases, and the junction held 4 bases outside the gene matches. Per the germline V gene, CDR1 is DFQATT and CDR2 is SNEGSKA (reference sequence). The CDR3 spans 15 residues. Orbital computed tomography, thyroid ultrasound, serum thyroxine and TRAb, and clinical symptoms together informed the diagnoses. The source material was blood. The clonotype comes from a woman in her late teens or twenties with Graves' hyperthyroidism. This sequence joins TRBV20-1 and TRBJ2-3, with TRBD2 matching 11 bases. The DNA of the CDR3 is TGCAGTGCTAGAGGGGGACTAGCGGTCGCAGATACGCAGTATTTT. Protein: CSARGGLAVADTQYF.